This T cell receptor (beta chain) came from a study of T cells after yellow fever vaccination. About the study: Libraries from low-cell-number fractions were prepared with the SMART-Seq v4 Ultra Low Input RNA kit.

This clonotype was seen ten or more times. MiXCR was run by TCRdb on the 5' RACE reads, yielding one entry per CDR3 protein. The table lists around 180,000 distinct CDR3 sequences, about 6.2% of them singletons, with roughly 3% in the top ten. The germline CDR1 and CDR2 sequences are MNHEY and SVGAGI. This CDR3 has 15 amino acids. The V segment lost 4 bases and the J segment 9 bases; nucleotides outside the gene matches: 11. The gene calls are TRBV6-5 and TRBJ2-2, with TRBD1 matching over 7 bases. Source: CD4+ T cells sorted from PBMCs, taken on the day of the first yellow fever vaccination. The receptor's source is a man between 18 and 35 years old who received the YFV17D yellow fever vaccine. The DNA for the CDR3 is TGTGCCAGCAGTTTCCATGGGACAGCCCTCCGGGAGCTGTTTTTT. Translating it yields CASSFHGTALRELFF.